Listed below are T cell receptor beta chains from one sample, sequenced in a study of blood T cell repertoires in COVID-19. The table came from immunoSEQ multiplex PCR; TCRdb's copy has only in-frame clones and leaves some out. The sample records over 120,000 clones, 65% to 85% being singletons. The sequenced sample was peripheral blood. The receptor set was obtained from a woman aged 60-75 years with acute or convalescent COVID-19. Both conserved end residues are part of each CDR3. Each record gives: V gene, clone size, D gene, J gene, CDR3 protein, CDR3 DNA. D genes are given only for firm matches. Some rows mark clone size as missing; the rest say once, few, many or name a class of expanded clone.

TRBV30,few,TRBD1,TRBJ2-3,CAWTRGQGRDTQYF,TGTGCCTGGACCAGAGGACAGGGTCGCGATACGCAGTATTTT
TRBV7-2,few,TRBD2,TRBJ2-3,CASSPSGSRTDTQYF,TGTGCCAGCAGCCCCAGCGGGAGCCGCACAGATACGCAGTATTTT
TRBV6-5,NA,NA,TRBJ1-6,CASSYADRSNSPLHF,TGTGCCAGCAGTTACGCCGACAGAAGCAATTCACCCCTCCACTTT
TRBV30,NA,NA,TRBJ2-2,CAWSVLGVAGELFF,TGTGCCTGGAGTGTACTCGGGGTGGCCGGGGAGCTGTTTTTT
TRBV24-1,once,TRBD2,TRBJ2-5,CATSDSGTSERHQETQYF,TGTGCCACCAGTGATTCGGGGACTAGCGAGCGCCACCAAGAGACCCAGTACTTC
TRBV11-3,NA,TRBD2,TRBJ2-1,CASSRTSGRAGNEQFF,TGTGCCAGCAGCCGGACTAGCGGGAGGGCCGGGAATGAGCAGTTCTTC
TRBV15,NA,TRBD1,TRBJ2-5,CATSRQGQREETQYF,TGTGCCACCAGCAGACAGGGACAGCGAGAAGAGACCCAGTACTTC
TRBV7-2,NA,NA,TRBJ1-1,CATSRGMNTEAFF,TGTGCCACCTCGCGGGGCATGAACACTGAAGCTTTCTTT
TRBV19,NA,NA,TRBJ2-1,CASSILGEAGRNEQFF,TGTGCCAGTAGTATCTTGGGGGAGGCCGGACGCAATGAGCAGTTCTTC
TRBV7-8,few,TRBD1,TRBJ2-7,CASSPGTGSSYEQYF,TGTGCCAGCAGCCCCGGGACAGGGAGCTCCTACGAGCAGTACTTC
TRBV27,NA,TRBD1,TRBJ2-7,CASSSQGQAGYEQYF,TGTGCCAGCAGTTCCCAAGGACAGGCTGGTTACGAGCAGTACTTC
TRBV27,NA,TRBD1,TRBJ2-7,CASSPRDRNHEQYF,TGTGCCAGCTCCCCCCGGGACAGAAACCACGAGCAGTACTTC
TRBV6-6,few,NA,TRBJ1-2,CASTLRQGYYGYTF,TGTGCCAGCACCCTAAGGCAGGGTTACTATGGCTACACCTTC
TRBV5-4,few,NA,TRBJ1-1,CASRKQGTEAFF,TGTGCCAGCAGGAAGCAGGGCACTGAAGCTTTCTTT
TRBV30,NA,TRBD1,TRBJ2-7,CAWSLEGQGAMYEQYF,TGTGCCTGGAGCCTAGAGGGACAGGGGGCGATGTACGAGCAGTACTTC
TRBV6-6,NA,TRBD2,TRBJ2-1,CASLGLAGRNEQFF,TGTGCCAGCTTAGGGCTAGCGGGAAGGAATGAGCAGTTCTTC
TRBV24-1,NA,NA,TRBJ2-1,CATSDLGGKGQFF,TGTGCCACCAGTGATTTGGGAGGTAAGGGGCAGTTCTTC
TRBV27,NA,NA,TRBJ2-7,CASTCYEQYF,TGTGCCAGCACCTGCTACGAGCAGTACTTC
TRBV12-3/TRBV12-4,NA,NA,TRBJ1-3,CASQGYGNTIYF,TGTGCCAGTCAGGGGTACGGAAACACCATATATTTT
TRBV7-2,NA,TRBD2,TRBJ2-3,CASRPTSGSFTDTQYF,TGTGCCAGCAGGCCGACTAGCGGGAGTTTTACAGATACGCAGTATTTT
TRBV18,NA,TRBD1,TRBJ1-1,CASSMTRGPAEAFF,TGTGCCAGCTCCATGACCAGGGGGCCCGCTGAAGCTTTCTTT
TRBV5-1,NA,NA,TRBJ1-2,CASSFFQGYGYTF,TGCGCCAGCAGCTTCTTTCAGGGGTATGGCTACACCTTC
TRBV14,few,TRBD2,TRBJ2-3,CASSRTSGRVNTQYF,TGTGCCAGCAGCCGGACTAGCGGGAGGGTCAATACGCAGTATTTT
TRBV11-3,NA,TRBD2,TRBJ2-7,CASSLEHEAGEGEQYF,TGTGCCAGCAGCTTAGAGCACGAAGCGGGAGAAGGCGAGCAGTACTTC
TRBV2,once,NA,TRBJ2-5,CATGLRPRETQYF,TGTGCCACCGGACTGAGGCCCCGGGAGACCCAGTACTTC
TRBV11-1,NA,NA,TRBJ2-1,CASSLDRDNEQFF,TGTGCCAGCAGCTTAGACCGGGACAATGAGCAGTTCTTC
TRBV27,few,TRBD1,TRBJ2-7,CASGQDNRGEQYF,TGTGCCAGCGGCCAGGATAACAGGGGCGAGCAGTACTTC
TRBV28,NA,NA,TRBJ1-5,CASSPRSSSGQPQHF,TGTGCCAGCAGTCCTAGATCCTCATCTGGACAGCCCCAGCATTTT
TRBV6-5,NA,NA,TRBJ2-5,CASRQGFIETQYF,TGTGCCAGCAGGCAGGGGTTTATAGAGACCCAGTACTTC
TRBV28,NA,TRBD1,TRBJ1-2,CASSWFQGAKGNYGYTF,TGTGCCAGCAGTTGGTTCCAGGGGGCAAAGGGTAACTATGGCTACACCTTC
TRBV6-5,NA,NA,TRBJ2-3,CASKGGHEGTDTQYF,TGTGCCAGCAAGGGGGGGCACGAGGGCACAGATACGCAGTATTTT
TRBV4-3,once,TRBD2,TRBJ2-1,CASSQETGGYNEQFF,TGCGCCAGCAGCCAAGAGACGGGAGGGTACAATGAGCAGTTCTTC
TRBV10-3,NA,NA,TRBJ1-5,CAAGHSNQPQHF,TGTGCCGCAGGCCATAGCAATCAGCCCCAGCATTTT
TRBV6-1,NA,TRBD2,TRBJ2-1,CASSEGSSGYNEQFF,TGTGCCAGCAGTGAAGGGTCTAGCGGCTACAATGAGCAGTTCTTC
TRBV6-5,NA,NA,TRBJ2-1,CASSYFAFSEQFF,TGTGCCAGCAGTTACTTTGCCTTTAGTGAGCAGTTCTTC
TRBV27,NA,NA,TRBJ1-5,CASSPRVSDSNQPQHF,TGTGCCAGCAGTCCCCGCGTGAGTGATAGCAATCAGCCCCAGCATTTT
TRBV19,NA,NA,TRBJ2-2,CASSIAGTQYGELFF,TGTGCCAGTAGTATAGCGGGGACACAATACGGGGAGCTGTTTTTT
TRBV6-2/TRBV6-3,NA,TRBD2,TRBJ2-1,CASSYGLAGLSSYNEQFF,TGTGCCAGCAGTTATGGACTAGCGGGGTTGAGCTCCTACAATGAGCAGTTCTTC
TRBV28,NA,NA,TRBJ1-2,CASNPRGYGYTF,TGTGCCAGCAATCCGCGGGGGTATGGCTACACCTTC
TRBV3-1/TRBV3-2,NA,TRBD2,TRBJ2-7,CASSQDLAGAYEQYF,TGTGCCAGCAGCCAAGATCTGGCGGGAGCCTACGAGCAGTACTTC
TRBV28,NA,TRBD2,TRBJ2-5,CASSPTSGRVQETQYF,TGTGCCAGCAGCCCAACTAGCGGGAGGGTGCAAGAGACCCAGTACTTC
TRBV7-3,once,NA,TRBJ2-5,CASSPVGEETQYF,TGTGCCAGCAGCCCTGTAGGAGAGGAGACCCAGTACTTC
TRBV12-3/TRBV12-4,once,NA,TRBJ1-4,CASSYFNEKLFF,TGTGCCAGCAGCTATTTTAATGAAAAACTGTTTTTT
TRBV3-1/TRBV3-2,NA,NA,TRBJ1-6,CASSRIAGRGNSPLHF,TGTGCCAGCAGCCGAATAGCCGGACGAGGGAATTCACCCCTCCACTTT
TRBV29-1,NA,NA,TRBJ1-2,CSVSFGLYYGYTF,TGCAGCGTTTCGTTTGGCCTTTACTATGGCTACACCTTC
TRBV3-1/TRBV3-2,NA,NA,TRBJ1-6,CASSQTSQAYNSPLHF,TGTGCCAGCAGCCAAACATCACAGGCCTATAATTCACCCCTCCACTTT
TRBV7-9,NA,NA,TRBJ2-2,CASSRRGGDTGELFF,TGTGCCAGCAGCCGTAGGGGTGGAGACACCGGGGAGCTGTTTTTT
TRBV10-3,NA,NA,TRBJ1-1,CAIRSSLGNTEAFF,TGTGCCATCAGATCCTCACTCGGGAACACTGAAGCTTTCTTT
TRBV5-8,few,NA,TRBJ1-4,CASSLGDTKGEKLFF,TGTGCCAGCAGCTTGGGGGACACAAAAGGGGAAAAACTGTTTTTT
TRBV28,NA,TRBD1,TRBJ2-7,CASGTSGTGRREQYF,TGTGCCAGCGGAACCTCAGGGACAGGGCGGAGGGAGCAGTACTTC
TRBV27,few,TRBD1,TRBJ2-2,CASTHRGQRYAGELFF,TGTGCCAGCACCCACAGGGGGCAGCGCTACGCCGGGGAGCTGTTTTTT
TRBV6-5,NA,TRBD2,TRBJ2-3,CASRAGTSGTDTQYF,TGTGCCAGCAGGGCGGGGACTAGCGGCACAGATACGCAGTATTTT
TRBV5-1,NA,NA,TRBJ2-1,CASSLGQGNTYNEQFF,TGCGCCAGCAGCTTGGGGCAGGGGAACACCTACAATGAGCAGTTCTTC